A single sample is the source of the 5 T cell receptor beta chains below, sequenced in a study of cytomegalovirus exposure and HLA in healthy donors. Amplification used 60 Vbeta primers and 13 Jbeta primers. Method: immunoSEQ multiplex PCR; TCRdb's copy keeps in-frame clones and lacks some. The sample holds under 130,000 clones; under 85% are singletons and the top ten take 5.5% to 7%. Sequenced input: PBMCs. The receptors originated from a man between 18 and 29 years old in good health and CMV-seronegative.

A single count supports this clone. The V call is TRBV5-1, the J call TRBJ2-7; maybe TRBD1 (6 bases). Germline CDR1 reads SGHRS; CDR2 reads YFSETQ. This CDR3 has 14 residues. The V and J ends lost 2 bases and 3 bases respectively, with 12 bases between them. The CDR3 bases are TGCGCCAGCAGCTTTGGGCAGGGGAACTACGAGCAGTACTTC. Residues: CASSFGQGNYEQYF.

The rearrangement joins TRBV4-3 to TRBJ2-5; 9 bases are a match to TRBD1. Germline V gives CDR1 LGHNA, CDR2 YSLEER. The CDR3 sequence is 16 residues long. J was trimmed by 5 bases and V by 3 bases; bases with no gene match: 10. In DNA, the CDR3 is TGCGCCAGCAGCCACTCCGGGACAGGGATGTGGGAGACCCAGTACTTC. This sequence encodes CASSHSGTGMWETQYF.

The CDR3 protein is CASSLEYEQYF. The DNA of the CDR3 is TGTGCCAGCAGTTTAGAGTACGAGCAGTACTTC. This chain connects TRBV28 to TRBJ2-7; D gene ambiguous. V was cut by 2 bases and J by 4 bases, with 3 bases left in between. The CDR3 contains 11 residues. Germline loops: CDR1 MDHEN, CDR2 SYDVKM.

This sequence joins TRBV7-3 and TRBJ2-3; 14 positions match TRBD2. With V trimmed by 4 bases and J by 1 base, 1 base remained unmatched. The CDR3 contains 16 residues. CDR1 and CDR2 from the germline V gene are SGHTA and FQGTGA. The CDR3 sequence is CASSSGLAGGTDTQYF. Written as DNA, the CDR3 is TGTGCCAGCAGCTCGGGACTAGCGGGAGGCACAGATACGCAGTATTTT.

This clone was seen just once. The chain employs TRBV2 and TRBJ2-1; 10 bases map to TRBD1. V was clipped by 5 bases and J by 4 bases; unmatched bases: 2. Germline V lookup: CDR1 SNHLY, CDR2 FYNNEI. The CDR3 has 14 residues. The CDR3 spells CASSRTGGYNEQFF. Here the CDR3 DNA reads TGTGCCAGCAGTCGGACAGGGGGTTACAATGAGCAGTTCTTC.